The rows below give T cell receptor beta chains drawn from one sample of a study of shared clonotypes between healthy human individuals. Clones were read by immunoSEQ multiplex PCR, and TCRdb kept only the in-frame ones, dropping some. The sample lists 1.4 million or so clones, just under 99% occurring once. Source material: naive CD4+ T cells sorted from blood. Receptors were obtained from a man younger than 40 in good health. Both conserved end residues are part of each CDR3. A D gene is named only where the DNA matches it firmly. Clone sizes are given selectively: once, few, many, or a class where the clone is expanded.

j_gene: TRBJ1-2
abundance: NA
d_gene: NA
v_gene: TRBV28
CDR3nt: TGTGCCATATGGACCGGGGCTAACTATGGCTACACCTTC
CDR3aa: CAIWTGANYGYTF

j_gene: TRBJ1-1
abundance: NA
d_gene: NA
v_gene: TRBV7-2
CDR3nt: TGTGCCAGCAGCTTAAAGCCGGGGAACACTGAAGCTTTCTTT
CDR3aa: CASSLKPGNTEAFF

j_gene: TRBJ2-2
abundance: NA
d_gene: NA
v_gene: TRBV5-1
CDR3nt: TGCGCCAGCCGACTAGAGACGAACACCGGGGAGCTGTTTTTT
CDR3aa: CASRLETNTGELFF

j_gene: TRBJ2-3
abundance: NA
d_gene: NA
v_gene: TRBV27
CDR3nt: TGTGCCAGCGCAAGGTCAGATACGCAGTATTTT
CDR3aa: CASARSDTQYF

j_gene: TRBJ1-5
abundance: NA
d_gene: NA
v_gene: TRBV7-2
CDR3nt: TGTGCCAGCAGCTTCTCCCTTGGGTCGCATCAGCCCCAGCATTTT
CDR3aa: CASSFSLGSHQPQHF

j_gene: TRBJ2-4
abundance: NA
d_gene: NA
v_gene: TRBV5-1
CDR3nt: TGCGCCAGCAGCTCCCTCTACTCGGGGATTCAGTACTTC
CDR3aa: CASSSLYSGIQYF

j_gene: TRBJ2-7
abundance: NA
d_gene: TRBD1
v_gene: TRBV6-1
CDR3nt: TGTGCCAGCAGGGATAGACAGGGGGCATACGAGCAGTACTTC
CDR3aa: CASRDRQGAYEQYF

j_gene: TRBJ2-4
abundance: NA
d_gene: TRBD1
v_gene: TRBV5-1
CDR3nt: TGCGCCAGCAGCGAACAGGGGGCCAAAAACATTCAGTACTTC
CDR3aa: CASSEQGAKNIQYF

j_gene: TRBJ1-1
abundance: once
d_gene: TRBD1
v_gene: TRBV5-1
CDR3nt: TGCGCCAGCAGCGTCCTACAGGGGGCAAGAGCTTTCTTT
CDR3aa: CASSVLQGARAFF

j_gene: TRBJ1-4
abundance: NA
d_gene: NA
v_gene: TRBV18
CDR3nt: TGTGCCAGCTCGCTGAAGGGTAATGAAAAACTGTTTTTT
CDR3aa: CASSLKGNEKLFF

j_gene: TRBJ1-2
abundance: NA
d_gene: NA
v_gene: TRBV27
CDR3nt: TGTGCCAGCAGCCCTACGGGAGGGGCAAATGGCTACACCTTC
CDR3aa: CASSPTGGANGYTF

j_gene: TRBJ2-7
abundance: NA
d_gene: NA
v_gene: TRBV29-1
CDR3nt: NA
CDR3aa: CSVGHGTRADF

j_gene: TRBJ1-3
abundance: NA
d_gene: NA
v_gene: TRBV5-6
CDR3nt: TGTGCCAGCAGCTTGTTCCAGGGTTCTGGAAACACCATATATTTT
CDR3aa: CASSLFQGSGNTIYF

j_gene: TRBJ2-5
abundance: NA
d_gene: NA
v_gene: TRBV18
CDR3nt: TGTGCCAGCTCACCAGGGAACCAAGAGACCCAGTACTTC
CDR3aa: CASSPGNQETQYF

j_gene: TRBJ1-1
abundance: once
d_gene: NA
v_gene: TRBV5-5
CDR3nt: TGTGCCAGCAGCTTGGCCAGGACTCAGAACACTGAAGCTTTCTTT
CDR3aa: CASSLARTQNTEAFF

j_gene: TRBJ1-4
abundance: NA
d_gene: NA
v_gene: TRBV7-9
CDR3nt: TGTGCCAGCAGCTTCCGATCAGGAGACGTGTATGAAAAACTGTTTTTT
CDR3aa: CASSFRSGDVYEKLFF

j_gene: TRBJ2-2
abundance: NA
d_gene: TRBD2
v_gene: TRBV4-2
CDR3nt: TGTGCCAGCAGCCAAGAAGGGAGGGCCTATTCCACCGGGGAGCTGTTTTTT
CDR3aa: CASSQEGRAYSTGELFF

j_gene: TRBJ2-2
abundance: NA
d_gene: NA
v_gene: TRBV7-2
CDR3nt: TGTGCCAGCAGCTCCTTGGGGGACAGGGAGCTGTTTTTT
CDR3aa: CASSSLGDRELFF

j_gene: TRBJ2-1
abundance: NA
d_gene: NA
v_gene: TRBV7-8
CDR3nt: TGTGCCAGCAGCTCATTGAAGGGGGGAAGGGGCTCCTACAATGAGCAGTTCTTC
CDR3aa: CASSSLKGGRGSYNEQFF

j_gene: TRBJ2-7
abundance: NA
d_gene: TRBD2
v_gene: TRBV18
CDR3nt: TGTGCCAGCTCACCCCTAGCGGGAGTCGACGAGCAGTACTTC
CDR3aa: CASSPLAGVDEQYF

j_gene: TRBJ1-2
abundance: NA
d_gene: NA
v_gene: TRBV5-6
CDR3nt: TGTGCCAGCAGCTTGGGGTTACGGCCTATTAGCTACACCTTC
CDR3aa: CASSLGLRPISYTF